The rows below give T cell receptor beta chains drawn from one sample of a study of a mutant IDH1 vaccine in newly diagnosed glioma. Sequenced by immunoSEQ multiplex PCR; TCRdb stores in-frame clones only, minus some. This table has roughly 60,000 clones, about four fifths appearing once. Their antigens are not known. Sequenced material: PBMCs, taken from a glioma patient whose treatment included an IDH1 peptide vaccine. Receptors were obtained from a man aged 40-50 years with glioma. Both conserved end residues are part of each CDR3. A D gene is named only where the DNA matches it firmly. For some rows the clone size is stated as once, few or many, or as a class when expanded; others skip it.

size: -; D: TRBD1; J: TRBJ2-7; V: TRBV20-1; CDR3: CSASGLGTAYF; DNA: TGCAGTGCTAGTGGTTTGGGGACAGCCTACTTC
size: -; D: -; J: TRBJ2-2; V: TRBV7-8; CDR3: CASSLEGIGTGELFF; DNA: TGTGCCAGCAGCTTAGAGGGGATTGGCACCGGGGAGCTGTTTTTT
size: -; D: TRBD2; J: TRBJ2-1; V: TRBV7-2; CDR3: CASSPMTSGNNEQFF; DNA: TGTGCCAGCAGCCCGATGACTAGCGGGAACAATGAGCAGTTCTTC
size: -; D: -; J: TRBJ2-2; V: TRBV7-2; CDR3: CASSTLSGSITGELFF; DNA: TGTGCCAGCAGCACTCTGTCCGGGAGTATCACCGGGGAGCTGTTTTTT
size: -; D: TRBD2; J: TRBJ2-5; V: TRBV18; CDR3: CASSPKRGLAGDQETQYF; DNA: TGTGCCAGCTCACCGAAGAGAGGACTAGCGGGGGACCAAGAGACCCAGTACTTC
size: few; D: -; J: TRBJ1-2; V: TRBV9; CDR3: CASSVDVRVDYGYTF; DNA: TGTGCCAGCAGCGTAGACGTCAGGGTGGACTATGGCTACACCTTC
size: -; D: -; J: TRBJ2-7; V: TRBV11-3; CDR3: CASSFGGSREQYF; DNA: TGTGCCAGCAGCTTTGGGGGTTCGCGCGAGCAGTACTTC
size: few; D: -; J: TRBJ1-1; V: TRBV9; CDR3: CASSVQLPGQNTEAFF; DNA: TGTGCCAGCAGCGTTCAGCTACCGGGACAAAACACTGAAGCTTTCTTT
size: -; D: -; J: TRBJ2-2; V: TRBV6-1; CDR3: CASSENIAELFF; DNA: TGTGCCAGCAGTGAGAACATCGCGGAGCTGTTTTTT
size: -; D: -; J: TRBJ2-7; V: TRBV28; CDR3: CASSLGRAYEQYF; DNA: TGTGCCAGCAGTTTGGGACGGGCCTACGAGCAGTACTTC
size: -; D: -; J: TRBJ1-5; V: TRBV6-1; CDR3: CASSGPRSFNQPQHF; DNA: TGTGCCAGCAGTGGGCCCCGGAGCTTTAATCAGCCCCAGCATTTT
size: -; D: -; J: TRBJ2-7; V: TRBV7-8; CDR3: CASREQGGTKQYF; DNA: TGTGCCAGCAGGGAACAGGGAGGGACCAAGCAGTACTTC
size: -; D: TRBD1; J: TRBJ2-7; V: TRBV19; CDR3: CASSFRDSSYEQYF; DNA: TGTGCCAGTAGTTTCCGGGACAGCTCCTACGAGCAGTACTTC
size: -; D: TRBD1; J: TRBJ1-1; V: TRBV19; CDR3: CASSIVVGTANTEAFF; DNA: TGTGCCAGTAGTATAGTGGTTGGGACAGCGAACACTGAAGCTTTCTTT
size: -; D: TRBD1; J: TRBJ2-3; V: TRBV5-5; CDR3: CASSPGQGAFDTQYF; DNA: TGTGCCAGCAGCCCGGGACAGGGGGCTTTCGATACGCAGTATTTT
size: -; D: TRBD2; J: TRBJ2-3; V: TRBV9; CDR3: CASSESGTSGSLQYF; DNA: TGTGCCAGCAGCGAGTCCGGGACTAGCGGGAGTCTGCAGTATTTT
size: -; D: TRBD1; J: TRBJ1-1; V: TRBV6-4; CDR3: CASSERQGGTEAFF; DNA: TGTGCCAGCAGTGAGAGACAGGGGGGCACTGAAGCTTTCTTT
size: -; D: -; J: TRBJ1-1; V: TRBV6-5; CDR3: CASSLGDTEAFF; DNA: TGTGCCAGCAGTTTAGGGGACACTGAAGCTTTCTTT
size: -; D: TRBD2; J: TRBJ2-7; V: TRBV6-1; CDR3: CASSEGGEQYF; DNA: TGTGCCAGCAGTGAGGGAGGGGAGCAGTACTTC
size: -; D: -; J: TRBJ2-7; V: TRBV7-2; CDR3: CASSLAPKGAYEQYF; DNA: TGTGCCAGCAGCTTAGCGCCCAAGGGGGCCTACGAGCAGTACTTC
size: -; D: -; J: TRBJ1-1; V: TRBV19; CDR3: CASIDPWAVETEAFF; DNA: TGTGCCAGTATAGATCCTTGGGCTGTTGAGACTGAAGCTTTCTTT
size: -; D: TRBD1; J: TRBJ2-5; V: TRBV6-6; CDR3: CASSYKGAWETQYF; DNA: TGTGCCAGCAGTTACAAGGGGGCTTGGGAGACCCAGTACTTC
size: -; D: TRBD1; J: TRBJ1-1; V: TRBV27; CDR3: CASSLSRTGEAFF; DNA: TGTGCCAGCAGTTTATCGCGGACAGGGGAAGCTTTCTTT
size: -; D: TRBD2; J: TRBJ2-1; V: TRBV7-6; CDR3: CASSLGRGGQNNEQFF; DNA: TGTGCCAGCAGCTTAGGTCGGGGGGGGCAGAACAATGAGCAGTTCTTC
size: -; D: -; J: TRBJ1-2; V: TRBV28; CDR3: CASSSIFGYTF; DNA: TGTGCCAGCAGTTCCATTTTTGGGTACACCTTC
size: -; D: TRBD1; J: TRBJ1-1; V: TRBV6-5; CDR3: CASSWTGDTEAFF; DNA: TGTGCCAGCAGCTGGACAGGGGACACTGAAGCTTTCTTT
size: -; D: -; J: TRBJ2-5; V: TRBV6-5; CDR3: CASSYGGQGSQYF; DNA: TGTGCCAGCAGTTACGGGGGGCAGGGGTCCCAGTACTTC
size: -; D: -; J: TRBJ1-5; V: TRBV30; CDR3: CAWKRKGGINQPQHF; DNA: TGTGCCTGGAAAAGGAAGGGGGGAATAAATCAGCCCCAGCATTTT
size: -; D: -; J: TRBJ2-5; V: TRBV14; CDR3: CASSQERGSLRPETQYF; DNA: TGTGCCAGCAGCCAAGAGCGGGGCTCCTTGAGGCCGGAGACCCAGTACTTC
size: -; D: -; J: TRBJ2-1; V: TRBV28; CDR3: CASSLNLNEQFF; DNA: TGTGCCAGCAGTTTGAATCTTAATGAGCAGTTCTTC
size: -; D: -; J: TRBJ1-5; V: TRBV6-5; CDR3: CASSLLRGGNQPQHF; DNA: TGTGCCAGCAGTCTCCTTCGGGGGGGCAATCAGCCCCAGCATTTT
size: -; D: -; J: TRBJ2-1; V: TRBV9; CDR3: CASSVVGERYNEQFF; DNA: TGTGCCAGCAGCGTAGTCGGAGAACGGTACAATGAGCAGTTCTTC
size: -; D: TRBD2; J: TRBJ2-7; V: TRBV19; CDR3: CASSTLAGGYEQYF; DNA: TGTGCCAGTAGTACCCTAGCGGGAGGCTACGAGCAGTACTTC
size: -; D: TRBD1; J: TRBJ2-3; V: TRBV6-5; CDR3: CASSRGDTQYF; DNA: TGTGCCAGCAGCAGGGGGGATACGCAGTATTTT
size: -; D: -; J: TRBJ2-5; V: TRBV7-2; CDR3: CASSLAGTRGETQYF; DNA: TGTGCCAGCAGCTTAGCGGGGACCCGGGGGGAGACCCAGTACTTC
size: -; D: -; J: TRBJ1-1; V: TRBV11-2; CDR3: CASSSGYNTEAFF; DNA: TGTGCCAGCAGCTCGGGGTATAACACTGAAGCTTTCTTT
size: -; D: TRBD1; J: TRBJ1-2; V: TRBV5-1; CDR3: CASSPRTGGGYTF; DNA: TGCGCCAGCAGCCCTAGGACAGGGGGAGGCTACACCTTC
size: -; D: -; J: TRBJ2-3; V: TRBV19; CDR3: CASSIEGARTSTDTQYF; DNA: TGTGCCAGTAGTATAGAAGGGGCTAGAACTAGCACAGATACGCAGTATTTT
size: -; D: -; J: TRBJ2-7; V: TRBV9; CDR3: CASSPSSGSGVYEQYF; DNA: TGTGCCAGCAGCCCAAGTTCCGGGTCGGGGGTCTACGAGCAGTACTTC